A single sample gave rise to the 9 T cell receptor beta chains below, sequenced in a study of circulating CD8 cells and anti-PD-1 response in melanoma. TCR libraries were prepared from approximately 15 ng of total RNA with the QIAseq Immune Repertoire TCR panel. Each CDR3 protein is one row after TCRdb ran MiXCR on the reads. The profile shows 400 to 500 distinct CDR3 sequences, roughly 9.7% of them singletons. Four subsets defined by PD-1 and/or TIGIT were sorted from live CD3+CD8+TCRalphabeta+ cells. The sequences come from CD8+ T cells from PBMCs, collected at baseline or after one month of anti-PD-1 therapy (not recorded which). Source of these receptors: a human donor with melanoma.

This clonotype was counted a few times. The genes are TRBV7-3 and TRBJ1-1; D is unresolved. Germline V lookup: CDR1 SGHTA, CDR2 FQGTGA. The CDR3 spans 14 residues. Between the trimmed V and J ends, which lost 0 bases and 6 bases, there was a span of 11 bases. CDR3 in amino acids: CASSLTGRVAEAFF. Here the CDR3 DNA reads TGTGCCAGCAGCTTAACCGGGAGGGTTGCTGAAGCTTTCTTT.

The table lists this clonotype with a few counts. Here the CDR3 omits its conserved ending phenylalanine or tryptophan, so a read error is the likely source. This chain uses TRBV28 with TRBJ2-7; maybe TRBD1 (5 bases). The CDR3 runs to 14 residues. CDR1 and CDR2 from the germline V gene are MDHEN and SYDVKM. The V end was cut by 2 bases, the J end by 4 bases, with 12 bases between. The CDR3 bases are TGTGCCAGCAGTTTAAGGGGTTCCCTTTACGAGCAGTACTCC. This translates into CASSLRGSLYEQYS.

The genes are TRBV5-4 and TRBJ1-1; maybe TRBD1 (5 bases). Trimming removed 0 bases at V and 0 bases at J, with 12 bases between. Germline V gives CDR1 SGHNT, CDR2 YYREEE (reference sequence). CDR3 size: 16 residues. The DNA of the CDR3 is TGTGCCAGCAGCTTGGGGGGGGAAGAATTGAACACTGAAGCTTTCTTT. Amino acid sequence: CASSLGGEELNTEAFF.

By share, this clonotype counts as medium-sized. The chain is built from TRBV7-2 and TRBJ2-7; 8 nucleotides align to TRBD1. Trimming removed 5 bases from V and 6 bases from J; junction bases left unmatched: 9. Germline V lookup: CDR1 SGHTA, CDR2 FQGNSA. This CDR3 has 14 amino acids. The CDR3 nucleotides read TGTGCCAGCAGCCCACCGACAGGGGCTGCCGAGCAGTACTTC. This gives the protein CASSPPTGAAEQYF.

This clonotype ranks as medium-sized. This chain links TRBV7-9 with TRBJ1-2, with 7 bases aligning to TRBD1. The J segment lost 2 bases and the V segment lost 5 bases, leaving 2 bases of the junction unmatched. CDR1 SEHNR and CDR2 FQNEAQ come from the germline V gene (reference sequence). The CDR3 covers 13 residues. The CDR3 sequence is CASSPTGNYGYTF. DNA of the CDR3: TGTGCCAGCAGCCCGACAGGGAACTATGGCTACACCTTC. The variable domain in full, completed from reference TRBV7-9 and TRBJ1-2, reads DTGVSQNPRHKITKRGQNVTFRCDPISEHNRLYWYRQTLGQGPEFLTYFQNEAQLEKSRLLSDRFSAERPKGSFSTLEIQRTEQGDSAMYLCASSPTGNYGYTFGSGTRLTVV.

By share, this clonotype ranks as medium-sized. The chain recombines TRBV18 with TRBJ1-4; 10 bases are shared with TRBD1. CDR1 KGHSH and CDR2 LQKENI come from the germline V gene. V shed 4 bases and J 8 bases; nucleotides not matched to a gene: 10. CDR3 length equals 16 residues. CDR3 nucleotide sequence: TGTGCCAGCTCACTAACCGGTCCGGACAGGGGGGAAAAACTGTTTTTT. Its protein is CASSLTGPDRGEKLFF.

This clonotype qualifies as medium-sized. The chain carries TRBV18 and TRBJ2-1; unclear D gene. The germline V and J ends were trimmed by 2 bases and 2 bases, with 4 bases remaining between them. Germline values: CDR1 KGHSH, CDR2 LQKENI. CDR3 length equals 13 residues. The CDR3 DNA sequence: TGTGCCAGCTCACCAGTTGCCTACAATGAGCAGTTCTTC. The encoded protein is CASSPVAYNEQFF.

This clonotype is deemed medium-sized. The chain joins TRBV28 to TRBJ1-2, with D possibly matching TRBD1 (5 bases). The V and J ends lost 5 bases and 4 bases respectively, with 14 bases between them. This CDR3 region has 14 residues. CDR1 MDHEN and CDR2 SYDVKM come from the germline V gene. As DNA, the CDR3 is TGTGCCAGCAGTGTGGCGGGGACGGTCTATGGCTACACCTTC. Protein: CASSVAGTVYGYTF.

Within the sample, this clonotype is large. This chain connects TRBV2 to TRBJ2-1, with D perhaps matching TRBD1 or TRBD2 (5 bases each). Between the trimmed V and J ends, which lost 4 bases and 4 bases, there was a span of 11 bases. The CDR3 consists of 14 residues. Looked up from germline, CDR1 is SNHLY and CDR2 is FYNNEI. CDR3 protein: CASSARDPYNEQFF. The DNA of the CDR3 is TGTGCCAGCAGTGCCCGGGACCCGTACAATGAGCAGTTCTTC.